The next 18 T cell receptor beta chains were all read from a single sample in a study of cytomegalovirus exposure and HLA in healthy donors. The PCR employed 60 Vbeta primers together with 13 Jbeta primers. Clones were read by immunoSEQ multiplex PCR, and TCRdb kept only the in-frame ones, dropping some. Here the sample spans fewer than 120,000 clones, 80% to 85% being singletons. The sample comprised PBMCs. Receptors were obtained from a woman aged 60 to 75 in good health and CMV-seropositive.

This chain links TRBV11-1 with TRBJ2-1, with D maybe TRBD2 (6 bases). The germline V gene encodes CDR1 SGHAT and CDR2 FQDESV (reference sequence). The V end was cut by 5 bases, the J end by 7 bases, with 18 bases between. CDR3 size: 15 residues. DNA of the CDR3: TGTGCCAGCAGCCCCGTGACGGGAGAGGGAAATGAGCAGTTCTTC. Its protein product is CASSPVTGEGNEQFF.

The V call is TRBV19, the J call TRBJ2-1, with 7 bases identical to TRBD2. J lost 4 bases, V lost 4 bases, and 7 bases had no gene match. From germline, CDR1 is LNHDA and CDR2 SQIVND (reference sequence). The CDR3 length is 15 residues. CDR3: CASSSGGGPYNEQFF. CDR3 DNA sequence: TGTGCCAGTAGTAGCGGGGGAGGACCTTACAATGAGCAGTTCTTC. The full variable domain, rest sourced from reference TRBV19 and TRBJ2-1, is DGGITQSPKYLFRKEGQNVTLSCEQNLNHDAMYWYRQDPGQGLRLIYYSQIVNDFQKGDIAEGYSVSREKKESFPLTVTSAQKNPTAFYLCASSSGGGPYNEQFFGPGTRLTVL.

In its sample, this clone was seen a few times. The CDR3 nucleotides read TGCGCCAGCAGCTCTCAGGGGGCGGGTGAAAAACTGTTTTTT. Residues: CASSSQGAGEKLFF. The V gene is TRBV5-1, the J gene TRBJ1-4; 8 nucleotides agree with TRBD1. CDR1 is SGHRS, CDR2 YFSETQ, per germline. CDR3 length: 14 amino acids. V shed 3 bases, J shed 7 bases, and the junction held 5 bases outside the gene matches.

The table lists this clone with a count of one. This chain uses TRBV2 with TRBJ2-5, with TRBD2 matching over 7 bases. Germline CDR1 reads SNHLY; CDR2 reads FYNNEI. This CDR3 comprises 15 residues. The trim removed 4 bases at V and 4 bases at J, leaving 9 bases unmatched. The CDR3 DNA sequence: TGTGCCAGCAGTGGGGGGGGAACATTTCCAGAGACCCAGTACTTC. Residues: CASSGGGTFPETQYF.

The V and J genes are TRBV10-3 and TRBJ2-3; 10 positions match TRBD1. The CDR3 consists of 14 residues. Trimming removed 3 bases from V and 6 bases from J; junction bases left unmatched: 3. In germline, CDR1 is ENHRY, CDR2 SYGVKD. DNA of the CDR3: TGTGCCATCAGTGACGACAGGGGGCCGGATACGCAGTATTTT. Protein product: CAISDDRGPDTQYF.

The chain is built from TRBV28 and TRBJ1-4; 9 bases are a match to TRBD1. This CDR3 is 16 amino acids long. The trim removed 5 bases at V and 7 bases at J, leaving 11 bases unmatched. The germline CDR1 and CDR2 sequences are MDHEN and SYDVKM. The CDR3 sequence is CASSGSTGTGPEKLFF. CDR3 coding DNA: TGTGCCAGCAGTGGATCGACCGGGACAGGGCCTGAAAAACTGTTTTTT.

With respect to this clone: The same CDR3 arises from other DNA sequences in this sample as well. The chain is built from TRBV5-3 and TRBJ2-1; the match to TRBD2 covers 12 bases. TRBV5-3 counts as an open reading frame of uncertain function. The CDR3 consists of 18 residues. The V segment lost 2 bases and the J segment 0 bases; nucleotides outside the gene matches: 6. The DNA for the CDR3 is TGTGCCAGAAGCTTCCGAGGACTAGCGGGAAACTCCTACAATGAGCAGTTCTTC. Protein sequence: CARSFRGLAGNSYNEQFF.

The chain links TRBV11-3 to TRBJ1-1; 7 bases align to TRBD1. Per the germline V gene, CDR1 is SGHNT and CDR2 is YENEEA. Losses at the gene ends were 6 bases for V and 1 base for J; bases not matched to a gene: 2. There are 13 residues in the CDR3. Here the CDR3 DNA reads TGTGCCAGCAGGAAGGGGGCGAACACTGAAGCTTTCTTT. Protein product: CASRKGANTEAFF.

V usage is TRBV2 and J usage is TRBJ2-7; D is possibly TRBD2 (6 bases). V lost 7 bases and J 3 bases, leaving 22 bases between the germline ends. The CDR3 covers 16 residues. The germline CDR1 and CDR2 sequences are SNHLY and FYNNEI. In nucleotides, the CDR3 is TGTGCCAGCATCTTAGAGCAGACTAGGGGCCACTACGAGCAGTACTTC. Translating it yields CASILEQTRGHYEQYF. Filled out from reference TRBV2 and TRBJ2-7, the complete variable domain reads EPEVTQTPSHQVTQMGQEVILRCVPISNHLYFYWYRQILGQKVEFLVSFYNNEISEKSEIFDDQFSVERPDGSNFTLKIRSTKLEDSAMYFCASILEQTRGHYEQYFGPGTRLTVT.

This clone was counted only a few times. This chain links TRBV4-2 with TRBJ2-7; maybe TRBD2 (6 bases). CDR3 length equals 15 residues. V gave up 0 bases and J gave up 6 bases, with 15 bases separating them. Germline CDR1 is LGHNA and CDR2 is YNFKEQ. The CDR3 DNA follows: TGTGCCAGCAGCCAAGATTTGACTAGTTTTTTCGAGCAGTACTTC. This gives the protein CASSQDLTSFFEQYF.

The V gene is TRBV4-2, the J gene TRBJ2-5; 9 nucleotides line up with TRBD2. Per germline, CDR1 LGHNA and CDR2 YNFKEQ. Trimming at V came to 1 base and at J to 5 bases, leaving 8 bases not matched to a gene. The CDR3 loop spans 16 amino acids. For the CDR3, the DNA is TGTGCCAGCAGCCAAGGGGTGGCAGCGGGAGGTGAGACCCAGTACTTC. It yields the protein CASSQGVAAGGETQYF.

This chain joins TRBV5-1 and TRBJ1-1, with D unclear. The CDR3 loop spans 16 amino acids. Deletions cut 2 bases from V and 0 bases from J, with 14 bases between. Per the germline V gene, CDR1 is SGHRS and CDR2 is YFSETQ. The CDR3 sequence is CASSFLTDTMNTEAFF. The DNA for the CDR3 is TGCGCCAGCAGCTTTTTGACCGACACAATGAACACTGAAGCTTTCTTT.

A single count supports this clone. V gene TRBV29-1 combines with J gene TRBJ2-1, with D perhaps matching TRBD1 (5 bases). The germline CDR1 and CDR2 sequences are SQVTM and ANQGSEA. The CDR3 length is 14 residues. The V gene lost 1 base and the J gene lost 6 bases, with 13 bases spanning the gap. The CDR3 region has the DNA TGCAGCGTTGAAGTCTTGACAGTGGGCAATGAGCAGTTCTTC. Its protein is CSVEVLTVGNEQFF.

The rearrangement uses TRBV12-5 and TRBJ1-1, with 10 bases that match TRBD1. The CDR3 has 13 amino acids. V lost 7 bases and J lost 7; bases outside the gene matches: 6. CDR1 is LGHNT and CDR2 is FRNRAP in the germline V gene. The CDR3 loop reads CASVPGQGIEAFF. CDR3 nucleotides: TGTGCTAGTGTTCCGGGACAGGGGATTGAAGCTTTCTTT.

The chain links TRBV18 to TRBJ2-7; D remains ambiguous. The CDR3 has 14 residues. In germline, CDR1 is KGHSH, CDR2 LQKENI. Trimming cost V 0 bases and J 4 bases, with 10 bases left between them. The CDR3 loop reads CASSPPEMRYEQYF. In nucleotides, the CDR3 is TGTGCCAGCTCACCACCGGAAATGCGGTACGAGCAGTACTTC.

The rearrangement links TRBV6-6 to TRBJ1-5; 7 bases align to TRBD1. The CDR3 has 13 residues. Germline CDR1 MNHNY, CDR2 SVGAGI (reference sequence). Trimming at V came to 4 bases and at J to 9 bases, leaving 6 bases not matched to a gene. CDR3 nucleotide sequence: TGTGCCAGCAGTTTTCTAGGGGACAGGCCCCAGCATTTT. Translation: CASSFLGDRPQHF.

The chain combines TRBV7-3 with TRBJ2-1; a weak D match, TRBD2 (5 bases). Germline-derived CDR1 and CDR2 are SGHTA and FQGTGA. The CDR3 spans 16 residues. With 8 bases removed from V and 1 base from J, the gap between germline ends came to 18 bases. CDR3 sequence (DNA): TGTGCCAGCGGACTTAGCGCTACTCGGTCCTACAATGAGCAGTTCTTC. Residues: CASGLSATRSYNEQFF. Looking up the rest from reference TRBV7-3 and TRBJ2-1 gives the full variable domain: GAGVSQTPSNKVTEKGKYVELRCDPISGHTALYWYRQSLGQGPEFLIYFQGTGAADDSGLPNDRFFAVRPEGSVSTLKIQRTERGDSAVYLCASGLSATRSYNEQFFGPGTRLTVL.

The rearrangement joins TRBV4-1 to TRBJ1-5; 7 bases agree with TRBD1. V gave up 5 bases and J gave up 4 bases; unmatched junction bases: 11. Germline V lookup: CDR1 MGHRA, CDR2 YSYEKL. This CDR3 contains 16 residues. The CDR3 loop is CASSRDGQGDNQPQHF. For the CDR3, the DNA is TGCGCCAGCAGCAGAGATGGGCAGGGGGATAATCAGCCCCAGCATTTT.